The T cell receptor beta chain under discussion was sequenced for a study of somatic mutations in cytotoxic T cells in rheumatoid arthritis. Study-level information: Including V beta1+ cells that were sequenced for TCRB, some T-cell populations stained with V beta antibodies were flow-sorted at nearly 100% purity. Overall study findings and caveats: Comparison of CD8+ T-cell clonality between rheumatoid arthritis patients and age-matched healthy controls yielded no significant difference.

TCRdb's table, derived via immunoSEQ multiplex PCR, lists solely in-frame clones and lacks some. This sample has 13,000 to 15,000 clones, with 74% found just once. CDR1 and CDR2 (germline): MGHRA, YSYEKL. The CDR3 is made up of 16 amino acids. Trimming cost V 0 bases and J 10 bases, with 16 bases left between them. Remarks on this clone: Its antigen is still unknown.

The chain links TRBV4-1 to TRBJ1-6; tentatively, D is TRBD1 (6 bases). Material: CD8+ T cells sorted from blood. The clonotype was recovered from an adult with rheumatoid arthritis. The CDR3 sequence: CASSQEVEQGASPLHF. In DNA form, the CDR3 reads TGCGCCAGCAGCCAAGAAGTGGAACAGGGTGCCTCACCCCTCCACTTT.